These 18 T cell receptor beta chains were sequenced from one sample in a study of T cell responses to AZD1222 COVID-19 vaccine. The assay was immunoSEQ multiplex PCR, and TCRdb's table has in-frame clones only and misses some. The repertoire has around 130,000 clones, 88% of them found once; the top ten carry 18%. This sample comprised peripheral blood, obtained on day 0 of MenACWY control vaccination. Every receptor here comes from an adult in good health.

This clone was observed once. The chain carries TRBV7-8 and TRBJ2-2, with a weak D call TRBD1 (5 bases). Per germline, CDR1 SGHVS and CDR2 FQNEAQ. This CDR3 is built from 16 residues. Between the trimmed V and J ends, which lost 0 bases and 0 bases, there was a span of 8 bases. The chain's CDR3 is CASSLARGPNTGELFF. CDR3 nucleotides: TGTGCCAGCAGCTTAGCTAGGGGCCCGAACACCGGGGAGCTGTTTTTT.

The rearrangement uses TRBV19 and TRBJ1-1; D remains unclear. V gave up 1 base and J gave up 1 base, with 7 bases separating them. CDR1 is LNHDA, CDR2 SQIVND, per germline (reference sequence). The CDR3 consists of 14 residues. CDR3 loop: CASSIGLWNTEAFF. The CDR3 coding sequence is TGTGCCAGTAGTATAGGGTTGTGGAACACTGAAGCTTTCTTT.

The CDR3 region is CASSILAGGYTGELFF. The CDR3 DNA is TGTGCCAGCAGCATACTAGCGGGAGGCTACACCGGGGAGCTGTTTTTT. The J gene is TRBJ2-2, the V gene TRBV5-4; 12 positions match TRBD2. J was trimmed by 3 bases and V by 4 bases; bases with no gene match: 4. The V gene's germline CDR1 is SGHNT and CDR2 YYREEE (reference sequence). This CDR3 has 16 amino acids.

This clone has only one observation. The chain combines TRBV15 with TRBJ1-1; 7 bases match TRBD1. V was clipped by 0 bases and J by 6 bases; unmatched bases: 10. Per germline, CDR1 LNHNV and CDR2 YYDKDF (reference sequence). The CDR3 is 16 residues long. The CDR3 here is CATSRDRGGTGAEAFF. As DNA, the CDR3 is TGTGCCACCAGCAGAGATCGAGGGGGTACAGGGGCTGAAGCTTTCTTT.

V is TRBV2 and J is TRBJ2-1; TRBD2 matches 8 bases. V shed 6 bases, J shed 2 bases, and the junction held 3 bases outside the gene matches. Germline V CDR1 and CDR2: SNHLY, FYNNEI. This CDR3 region has 14 residues. The CDR3 DNA reads TGTGCCAGCAGGGGAGCGGGAGCCTACAATGAGCAGTTCTTC. This translates into CASRGAGAYNEQFF.

This clone is a singleton in its sample. This chain uses TRBV28 with TRBJ2-1; TRBD2 might be the D (6 bases). The CDR3 runs 12 residues. The V end was cut by 3 bases, the J end by 10 bases, with 10 bases between. CDR1 and CDR2 from the germline V gene are MDHEN and SYDVKM. CDR3 in DNA: TGTGCCAGCAGTTTGGGGGGTAGCGAGCAGTTCTTC. It is translated as CASSLGGSEQFF.

This chain links TRBV11-2 with TRBJ2-7, with 7 bases fitting TRBD1. J gave up 9 bases and V 5 bases, and 7 bases lay outside the gene matches. From germline, CDR1 is SGHAT and CDR2 FQNNGV. The CDR3 extends over 12 amino acids. CDR3: CASSLQGWWQYF. CDR3 nucleotides: TGTGCCAGCAGCCTACAGGGGTGGTGGCAGTACTTC.

Written as DNA, the CDR3 is TGTGCCACCTCGAACACCGGGGAGCTGTTTTTT. This gives the protein CATSNTGELFF. The chain couples TRBV28 to TRBJ2-2; no clear D. Trimming removed 10 bases from V and 0 bases from J, with 3 bases in between. The CDR3 is 11 amino acids. Germline loops: CDR1 MDHEN, CDR2 SYDVKM.

The gene calls are TRBV10-3 and TRBJ1-1; D call uncertain. Germline loops: CDR1 ENHRY, CDR2 SYGVKD. The CDR3 extends over 15 amino acids. Deletions cut 0 bases from V and 2 bases from J, with 10 bases between. The CDR3 coding sequence is TGTGCCATCAGTGAGTCGACGGCAGTTAACACTGAAGCTTTCTTT. Translated: CAISESTAVNTEAFF.

The chain employs TRBV4-1 and TRBJ2-2; D may be TRBD1 or TRBD2 (5 bases each). The V gene lost 0 bases and the J gene lost 3 bases, with 17 bases spanning the gap. The germline gives CDR1 MGHRA, CDR2 YSYEKL. CDR3 length: 18 residues. The CDR3 sequence: CASSQEGLARRDTGELFF. CDR3 DNA sequence: TGCGCCAGCAGCCAAGAGGGGCTAGCCCGTCGGGACACCGGGGAGCTGTTTTTT.

A single count supports this clone. The CDR3 sequence is CASISDSRAGELFF. CDR3 DNA: TGTGCCAGCATCTCAGACAGTCGTGCCGGGGAGCTGTTTTTT. The V and J genes are TRBV2 and TRBJ2-2, with D tentatively TRBD1 (5 bases). V was shortened by 7 bases and J by 6 bases, with 15 bases between the two germline ends. Germline V gene lookup returns CDR1 SNHLY and CDR2 FYNNEI. This CDR3 spans 14 amino acids.

This clone was seen more than once but under ten times. The V gene is TRBV6-5, the J gene TRBJ2-7; a possible D gene is TRBD2 (5 bases). Germline V gene lookup returns CDR1 MNHEY and CDR2 SVGAGI. V shed 6 bases and J shed 2 bases, with 11 bases lying between them. CDR3 length equals 13 residues. The CDR3 bases are TGTGCCAGCAGCCCGGAGGTTGCCTACGAGCAGTACTTC. It is translated as CASSPEVAYEQYF.

The rearrangement links TRBV10-3 to TRBJ1-1; TRBD1 aligns across 9 bases. This CDR3 is 13 amino acids long. Germline values: CDR1 ENHRY, CDR2 SYGVKD. The J segment lost 5 bases and the V segment lost 6 bases, leaving 4 bases of the junction unmatched. CDR3 in amino acids: CAIRVTGGTEAFF. For the CDR3, the DNA is TGTGCCATCAGAGTGACAGGGGGAACTGAAGCTTTCTTT.

This chain connects TRBV7-2 to TRBJ1-5, with TRBD1 matching 7 bases. V shed 5 bases and J 0 bases; nucleotides not matched to a gene: 4. Germline V CDR1 and CDR2: SGHTA, FQGNSA. The CDR3 has 15 residues. CDR3 sequence reads: CASSRGQHSNQPQHF. The CDR3 coding sequence is TGTGCCAGCAGCCGGGGACAGCATAGCAATCAGCCCCAGCATTTT.

This clone was observed once. The chain uses TRBV5-1 and TRBJ2-6; D gene ambiguous. The CDR3 runs to 16 residues. Germline assignment: CDR1 SGHRS and CDR2 YFSETQ. Between the trimmed V and J ends, which lost 4 bases and 4 bases, there was a span of 15 bases. CDR3 residues: CASSPYVGTGANVLTF. The CDR3 DNA follows: TGCGCCAGCAGCCCTTATGTGGGAACCGGGGCCAACGTCCTGACTTTC.

V gene TRBV9 combines with J gene TRBJ2-2, with D uncertain. Trimming took 0 bases from V and 6 from J, leaving 6 bases between them. CDR1 is SGDLS, CDR2 YYNGEE, per germline. The CDR3 runs to 13 residues. Here the CDR3 reads CASSVEEAGELFF. Here the CDR3 DNA reads TGTGCCAGCAGCGTAGAGGAAGCCGGGGAGCTGTTTTTT.

The chain is built from TRBV6-5 and TRBJ2-7; TRBD2 matches at 13 bases. The CDR3 covers 16 residues. The germline V gene has CDR1 MNHEY and CDR2 SVGAGI. The V and J ends lost 4 bases and 3 bases, in that order; junction bases with no gene match: 6. This chain's CDR3 is CASSFGLAGEGYEQYF. The CDR3 DNA reads as TGTGCCAGCAGTTTTGGACTAGCGGGAGAAGGCTACGAGCAGTACTTC.

The chain employs TRBV28 and TRBJ1-3; maybe TRBD1 (5 bases). Between the trimmed V and J ends, which lost 2 bases and 4 bases, there was a span of 12 bases. This CDR3 comprises 15 residues. Germline CDR1 MDHEN, CDR2 SYDVKM. The CDR3 reads CASSLEGSPGNTIYF. CDR3 DNA: TGTGCCAGCAGTTTAGAGGGGTCCCCAGGAAACACCATATATTTT. The full variable domain, in which reference TRBV28 and TRBJ1-3 provide the parts outside the CDR3, is DVKVTQSSRYLVKRTGEKVFLECVQDMDHENMFWYRQDPGLGLRLIYFSYDVKMKEKGDIPEGYSVSREKKERFSLILESASTNQTSMYLCASSLEGSPGNTIYFGEGSWLTVV.